Below, one TCR beta chain is given with its context. Other DNA sequences within the sample encode an identical CDR3. Authors' processing steps: Amplification of reference gene primers was used by the study to estimate nucleated cell counts. Only in-frame clones appear in the TCRdb table, and some are missing; sequencing was by immunoSEQ multiplex PCR. The V and J calls and clone size are taken from that table; D and trimming were inferred from the DNA. The sample includes more than 200,000 clones, roughly 90% of them seen just once. The cohort comprised adults aged roughly 18 to 100 years residing in 20 to 25 US areas. The CDR3 has 12 residues. Germline V CDR1 and CDR2: GTSNPN, SVGIG (reference sequence). Trimming removed 0 bases from V and 8 bases from J, with 10 bases in between. The sample originates from a study of blood T cell repertoires in COVID-19. Study details: Donors in the United States, Italy and Spain gave samples during acute or convalescent COVID-19. The analysed material was cDNA or gDNA that came from T cells, B-cell-depleted T cells, or PBMCs.

V is TRBV30 and J is TRBJ1-2; D is perhaps TRBD1 (5 bases). The receptor was isolated from a woman younger than 45 who had recovered from COVID-19. The sample taken for sequencing was PBMCs or T cells enriched from blood (not recorded which). CDR3 sequence: CAWSVGGRGYTF. In DNA, the CDR3 is TGTGCCTGGAGTGTTGGGGGGAGAGGCTACACCTTC.